Sequencing of this TCR beta chain was carried out in a study of vaccination effects on CD4 cells after COVID-19. Produced via immunoSEQ multiplex PCR; TCRdb's table is partial and in-frame only. The sample shows about 24,000 clones, more than 65% of them seen only once. V gave up 6 bases and J gave up 5 bases; unmatched junction bases: 10. Looked up from germline, CDR1 is ENHRY and CDR2 is SYGVKD. CDR3 length: 15 residues. The table lists this clone with a few counts. Its antigen is unknown. Pools of viral peptides were used by the ViraFEST assay to expand antigen-specific CD4+ T cells ahead of sequencing. Having been cultured for less than 13 days, the cells underwent CD4+ T cell isolation. Two-dose vaccination with either BNT162b2 or mRNA-1273 was given to the participants.

The clonotype comes from a human donor who received a COVID-19 vaccine. This rearrangement joins TRBV10-3 to TRBJ2-4; 7 bases align to TRBD2. Material: CD4+ T cells from PBMCs cultured with SARS-CoV-2 spike peptides, obtained after COVID-19 vaccination. CDR3 region: CAISRGRDGQNIQYF. The CDR3 nucleotides read TGTGCCATCAGCCGGGGGAGGGATGGTCAAAACATTCAGTACTTC.